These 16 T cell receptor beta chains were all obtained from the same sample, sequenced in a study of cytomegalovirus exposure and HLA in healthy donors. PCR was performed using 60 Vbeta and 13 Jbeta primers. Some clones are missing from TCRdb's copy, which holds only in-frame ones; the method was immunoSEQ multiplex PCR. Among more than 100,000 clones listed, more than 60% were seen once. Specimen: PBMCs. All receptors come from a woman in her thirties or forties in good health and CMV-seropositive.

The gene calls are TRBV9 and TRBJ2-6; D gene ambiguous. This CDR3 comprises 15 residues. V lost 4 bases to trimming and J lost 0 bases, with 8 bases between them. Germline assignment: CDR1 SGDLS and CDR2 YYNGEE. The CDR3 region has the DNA TGTGCCAGCAGCTTAGAGAGCTCTGGGGCCAACGTCCTGACTTTC. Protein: CASSLESSGANVLTF.

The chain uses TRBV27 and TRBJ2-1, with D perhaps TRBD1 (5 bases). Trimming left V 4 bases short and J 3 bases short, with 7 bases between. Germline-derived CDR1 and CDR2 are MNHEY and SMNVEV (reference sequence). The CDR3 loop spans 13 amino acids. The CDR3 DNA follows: TGTGCCAGCAGTTCGGACAACTACAATGAGCAGTTCTTC. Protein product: CASSSDNYNEQFF.

CDR3 nucleotides: TGCGCCAGCAGTGAAAGCAGGACAGGGAACACTGAAGCTTTCTTT. It translates to CASSESRTGNTEAFF. J is TRBJ1-1 and V is TRBV10-1; 7 bases agree with TRBD1. CDR3 length: 15 residues. The junction had 5 bases not matched to a gene; V was cut back by 3 bases and J by 1 base. Germline V gives CDR1 WNHNN, CDR2 SYGVQD (reference sequence).

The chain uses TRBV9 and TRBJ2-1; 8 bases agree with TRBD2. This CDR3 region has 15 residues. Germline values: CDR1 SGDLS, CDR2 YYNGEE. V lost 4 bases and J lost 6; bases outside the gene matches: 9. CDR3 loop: CASSPSAGTSNEQFF. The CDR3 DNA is TGTGCCAGCAGCCCCTCGGCGGGGACTAGCAATGAGCAGTTCTTC.

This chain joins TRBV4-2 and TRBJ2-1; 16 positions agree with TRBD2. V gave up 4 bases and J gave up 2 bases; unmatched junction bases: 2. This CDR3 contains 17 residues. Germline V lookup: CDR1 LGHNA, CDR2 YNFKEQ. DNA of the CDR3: TGTGCCAGCAGCCGCGGGACTAGCGGGGGGGCCTACAATGAGCAGTTCTTC. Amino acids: CASSRGTSGGAYNEQFF.

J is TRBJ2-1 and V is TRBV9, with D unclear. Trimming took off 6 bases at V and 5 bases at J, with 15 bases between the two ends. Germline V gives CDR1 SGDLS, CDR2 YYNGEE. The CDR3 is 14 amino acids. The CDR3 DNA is TGTGCCAGCACCCTTAATTCTCTTCACAATGAGCAGTTCTTC. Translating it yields CASTLNSLHNEQFF.

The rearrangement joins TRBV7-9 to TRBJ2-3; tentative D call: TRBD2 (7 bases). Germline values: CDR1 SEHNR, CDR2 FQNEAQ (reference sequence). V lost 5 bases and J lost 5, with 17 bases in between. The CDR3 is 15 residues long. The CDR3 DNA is TGTGCCAGCAGCCCGGGGGGCAGGGCTAGAGATACGCAGTATTTT. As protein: CASSPGGRARDTQYF.

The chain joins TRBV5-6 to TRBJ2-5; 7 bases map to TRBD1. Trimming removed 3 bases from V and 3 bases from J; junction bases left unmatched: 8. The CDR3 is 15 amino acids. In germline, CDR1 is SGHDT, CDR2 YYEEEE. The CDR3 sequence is CASSSGQGVKETQYF. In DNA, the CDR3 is TGTGCCAGCAGCTCCGGTCAGGGGGTTAAAGAGACCCAGTACTTC.

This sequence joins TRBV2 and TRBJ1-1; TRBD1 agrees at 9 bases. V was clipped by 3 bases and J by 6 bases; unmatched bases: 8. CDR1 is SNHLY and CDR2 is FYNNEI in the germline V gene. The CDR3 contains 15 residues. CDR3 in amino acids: CASSDFTGQGPEAFF. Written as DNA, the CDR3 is TGTGCCAGCAGTGATTTTACAGGACAGGGGCCTGAAGCTTTCTTT.

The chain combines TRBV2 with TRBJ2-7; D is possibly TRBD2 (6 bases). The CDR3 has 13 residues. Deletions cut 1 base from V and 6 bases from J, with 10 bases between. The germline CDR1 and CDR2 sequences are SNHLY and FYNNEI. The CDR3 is CASSEGGVGEQYF. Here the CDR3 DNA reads TGTGCCAGCAGTGAAGGGGGGGTAGGCGAGCAGTACTTC. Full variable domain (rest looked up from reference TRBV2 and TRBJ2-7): EPEVTQTPSHQVTQMGQEVILRCVPISNHLYFYWYRQILGQKVEFLVSFYNNEISEKSEIFDDQFSVERPDGSNFTLKIRSTKLEDSAMYFCASSEGGVGEQYFGPGTRLTVT.

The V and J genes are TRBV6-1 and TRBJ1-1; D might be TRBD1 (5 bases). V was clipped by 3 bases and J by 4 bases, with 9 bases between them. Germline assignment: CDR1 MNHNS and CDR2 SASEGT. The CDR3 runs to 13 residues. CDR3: CASSDAGITEAFF. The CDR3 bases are TGTGCCAGCAGTGATGCAGGGATCACTGAAGCTTTCTTT.

The CDR3 loop reads CSVDDSSYEQYF. The CDR3, as DNA: TGCAGCGTTGACGACAGCTCCTACGAGCAGTACTTC. V gene TRBV29-1 combines with J gene TRBJ2-5; D may be TRBD1 (5 bases). The end of the DNA fits TRBJ2-7 better, so the J call may be wrong. The germline CDR1 and CDR2 sequences are SQVTM and ANQGSEA. This CDR3 has 12 residues.

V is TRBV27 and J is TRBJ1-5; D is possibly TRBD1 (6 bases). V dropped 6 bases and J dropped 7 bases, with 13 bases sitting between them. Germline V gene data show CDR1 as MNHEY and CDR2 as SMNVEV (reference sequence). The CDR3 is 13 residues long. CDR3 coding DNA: TGTGCCAGCAGAGGGGGGGGGCTGCAGCCCCAGCATTTT. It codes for CASRGGGLQPQHF.

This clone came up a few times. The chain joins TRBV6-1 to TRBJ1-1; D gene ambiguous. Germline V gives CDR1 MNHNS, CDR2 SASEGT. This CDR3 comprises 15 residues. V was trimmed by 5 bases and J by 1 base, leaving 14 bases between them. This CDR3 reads CASSTTDGTNTEAFF. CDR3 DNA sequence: TGTGCCAGCAGTACTACCGACGGAACGAACACTGAAGCTTTCTTT.

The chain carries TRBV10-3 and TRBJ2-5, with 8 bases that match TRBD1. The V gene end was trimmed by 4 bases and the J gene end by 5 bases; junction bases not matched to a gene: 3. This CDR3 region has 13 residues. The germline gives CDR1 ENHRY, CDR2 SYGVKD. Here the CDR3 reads CAISGGQEETQYF. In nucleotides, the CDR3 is TGTGCCATCAGTGGGGGACAGGAGGAGACCCAGTACTTC.

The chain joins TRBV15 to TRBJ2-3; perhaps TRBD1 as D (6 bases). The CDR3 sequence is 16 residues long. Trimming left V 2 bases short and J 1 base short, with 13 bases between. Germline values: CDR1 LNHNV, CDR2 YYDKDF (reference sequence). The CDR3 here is CATSRSQGWGTDTQYF. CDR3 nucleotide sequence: TGTGCCACCAGCAGATCACAGGGATGGGGCACAGATACGCAGTATTTT.